This TCR beta chain stems from a study of follicular helper T cells after annual influenza vaccination. About the research overall: Sampling occurred days 0, 7 and 28 after each influenza vaccination. The study's findings and limits: ICOS+CD38+ cTfh clonality tracked population frequency, and its change tracked circulating plasmablast change. Yearly vaccinations repeatedly recalled conserved clonotypes in ICOS+CD38+ cTfh.

The CDR3 totals 15 residues. J lost 5 bases, V lost 4 bases, and 10 bases had no gene match. Germline CDR1 is MNHNY and CDR2 is SVGAGI (reference sequence). Time point: 2015-2016 season, 7 days after influenza vaccination. Sequenced by immunoSEQ multiplex PCR; TCRdb stores in-frame clones only, minus some. The sample records around 7,000 clones, around 82% being singletons. This clone was picked up a small number of times. The target antigen is unknown. The sequences come from CXCR5- memory CD4+ T cells sorted from blood, collected 7 days after influenza vaccination. V and J are TRBV6-6 and TRBJ2-7; 8 bases agree with TRBD2. The clonotype comes from an adult who received the influenza vaccine. The DNA of the CDR3 is TGTGCCAGCAGTTTATCGGGGCCGGGAGGGAACGAGCAGTACTTC. Residues: CASSLSGPGGNEQYF.